The T cell receptor (beta chain) described here comes from a study of early T cells in non-severe SARS-CoV-2 infection. This CDR3 is built from 15 residues. Germline CDR1 reads MDHEN; CDR2 reads SYDVKM. Trimming removed 5 bases at V and 2 bases at J, with 13 bases between. This clonotype was counted many times. Unique molecular identifiers tagged individual cDNA molecules. TCRdb itself ran the 5' RACE reads through MiXCR, one entry per CDR3 protein. The data contain about 60,000 distinct CDR3 sequences, 10% to 15% of them singletons. This receptor was obtained from an adult who was a healthcare worker with PCR-confirmed SARS-CoV-2 infection or an uninfected control (not recorded which). The sample was whole blood. The rearrangement links TRBV28 to TRBJ1-5; D is perhaps TRBD1 (6 bases). The CDR3 loop is CASSLGGPGNQPQHF. The CDR3 coding sequence is TGTGCCAGCAGTCTAGGGGGGCCAGGCAATCAGCCCCAGCATTTT.